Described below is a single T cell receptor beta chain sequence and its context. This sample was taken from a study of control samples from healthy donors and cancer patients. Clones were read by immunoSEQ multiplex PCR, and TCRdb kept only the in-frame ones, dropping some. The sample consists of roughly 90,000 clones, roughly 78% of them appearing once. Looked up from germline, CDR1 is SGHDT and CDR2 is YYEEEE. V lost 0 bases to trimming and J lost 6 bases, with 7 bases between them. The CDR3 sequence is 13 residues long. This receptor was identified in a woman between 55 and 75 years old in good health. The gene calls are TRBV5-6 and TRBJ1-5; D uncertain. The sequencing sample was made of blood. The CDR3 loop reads CASSLANGQPQHF. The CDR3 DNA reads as TGTGCCAGCAGCTTGGCCAATGGTCAGCCCCAGCATTTT.